A single sample is the source of the 8 T cell receptor beta chains below, sequenced in a study of T-cell memory formation after mild COVID-19. TCRdb called the 5' RACE reads again in MiXCR, with one record for every CDR3 protein. The sample consists of hundreds of thousands of distinct CDR3 sequences, 8% to 9% of them appearing once. The sequencing sample was made of PBMCs or a T cell subset sorted from them (not recorded which). These receptors all come from a man aged 18 to 29 who had mild COVID-19 (a few samples of this study predate the infection). Cell type and time point are not known.

J is TRBJ2-1 and V is TRBV4-3, with 7 bases that match TRBD2. The junction had 8 bases not matched to a gene; V was cut back by 3 bases and J by 3 bases. CDR3 length: 16 residues. CDR1 LGHNA and CDR2 YSLEER come from the germline V gene. The CDR3 DNA sequence: TGCGCCAGCAGCCAGGATTTAGCGGGTGGCTACAATGAGCAGTTCTTC. As protein: CASSQDLAGGYNEQFF.

This clonotype was recorded a few times. The genes are TRBV6-2 or TRBV6-3 and TRBJ1-5; D is perhaps TRBD1 (5 bases). The CDR3 has 16 residues. Trimming left V 2 bases short and J 0 bases short, with 11 bases between. Germline V lookup: CDR1 MNHEY, CDR2 SVGEGT. In DNA, the CDR3 is TGTGCCAGCAGTTACAATACAGGCTCTAGCAATCAGCCCCAGCATTTT. This sequence encodes CASSYNTGSSNQPQHF.

This rearrangement joins TRBV2 to TRBJ2-3, with 7 bases matching TRBD2. The CDR3 extends over 18 amino acids. The ends lost 2 bases at V and 0 bases at J; junction bases unmatched: 11. Germline V gene sequence: CDR1 SNHLY, CDR2 FYNNEI. The DNA for the CDR3 is TGTGCCAGCAGTGAATATGGCGGGGGTCCCCTAAGCACAGATACGCAGTATTTT. Protein product: CASSEYGGGPLSTDTQYF.

This clonotype has just a few counts. CDR3 sequence reads: CASRGGLSQETQYF. The CDR3 bases are TGTGCCAGCAGAGGGGGTCTATCCCAAGAGACCCAGTACTTC. The rearrangement uses TRBV5-4 and TRBJ2-5, with D possibly matching TRBD1 (6 bases). The CDR3 runs to 14 residues. V lost 5 bases to trimming and J lost 1 base, with 12 bases between them. The germline CDR1 and CDR2 sequences are SGHNT and YYREEE (reference sequence).

This clonotype was observed a few times. The V and J genes are TRBV12-3 or TRBV12-4 and TRBJ2-1; possible D gene TRBD2, 5 bases. This CDR3 region has 13 residues. The germline V and J ends were trimmed by 3 bases and 10 bases, with 13 bases remaining between them. The CDR3 DNA reads as TGTGCCAGCAGTTTGCAGGACCGAGGGGAGCAGTTCTTC. This encodes CASSLQDRGEQFF.

J is TRBJ1-6 and V is TRBV9; the match to TRBD1 covers 8 bases. This CDR3 spans 17 amino acids. Germline values: CDR1 SGDLS, CDR2 YYNGEE. V shed 4 bases, J shed 8 bases, and the junction held 14 bases outside the gene matches. As DNA, the CDR3 is TGTGCCAGCAGCCTCGGGACAGGATTAATAAGAGATTCACCCCTCCACTTT. Translating gives CASSLGTGLIRDSPLHF.

The V call is TRBV6-5, the J call TRBJ2-3, with D hard to call. From germline, CDR1 is MNHEY and CDR2 SVGAGI. The V and J ends lost 0 bases and 2 bases respectively, with 6 bases between them. This CDR3 contains 14 residues. In DNA form, the CDR3 reads TGTGCCAGCAGTTACTCACCCTACACAGATACGCAGTATTTT. It translates to CASSYSPYTDTQYF.

This clonotype was seen a handful of times. This chain joins TRBV7-2 and TRBJ2-5; 14 nucleotides line up with TRBD2. The CDR3 length is 19 residues. Germline CDR1 reads SGHTA; CDR2 reads FQGNSA. The junction had 10 bases not matched to a gene; V was cut back by 2 bases and J by 2 bases. The CDR3 reads CASSLMPGLAGAGQETQYF. Written as DNA, the CDR3 is TGTGCCAGCAGCTTAATGCCGGGACTAGCGGGGGCTGGGCAAGAGACCCAGTACTTC. Based on the CDR3 plus reference TRBV7-2 and TRBJ2-5, the full variable domain is GAGVSQSPSNKVTEKGKDVELRCDPISGHTALYWYRQSLGQGLEFLIYFQGNSAPDKSGLPSDRFSAERTGGSVSTLTIQRTQQEDSAVYLCASSLMPGLAGAGQETQYFGPGTRLLVL.